This T cell receptor (beta chain) came from a study of blood T cell repertoires in COVID-19. Authors' processing steps: Reference gene primers were amplified, and this amplification served to estimate nucleated cell counts. Clones were read by immunoSEQ multiplex PCR, and TCRdb kept only the in-frame ones, dropping some. That table is the source of V, J and clone size, and D and trimming were worked out from the DNA. The sample lists 130,000 to 150,000 clones, around 87% occurring once. In germline, CDR1 is DFQATT, CDR2 SNEGSKA (reference sequence). The CDR3 contains 11 residues. With 6 bases removed from V and 3 bases from J, the gap between germline ends came to 9 bases.

The sequenced sample was PBMCs or T cells enriched from blood (not recorded which). The TCR was taken from a woman aged 40 to 50 who had been exposed to COVID-19. The chain is built from TRBV20-1 and TRBJ2-7; tentative D call: TRBD1 (5 bases). The CDR3 DNA sequence: TGCAGTGCGCCAGACAGCTACGAGCAGTACTTC. Its translation: CSAPDSYEQYF.